This T cell receptor (beta chain) appears in the sequencing data of a study of blood T cell repertoires in COVID-19. About the study: The United States, Italy and Spain provided the acute and convalescent COVID-19 samples.

Profiling relied on immunoSEQ multiplex PCR, and the TCRdb table lists in-frame clones only, not all of them. The repertoire holds 390,000 or so clones, over 75% seen once, with more than 9% in the top ten. Germline CDR1 LGHNT, CDR2 FRNRAP. The CDR3 has 18 amino acids. The V gene end was trimmed by 4 bases and the J gene end by 1 base; junction bases not matched to a gene: 6. The chain uses TRBV12-5 and TRBJ2-1, with 14 nucleotides matching TRBD2. This TCR came from a woman aged 30 to 39 with COVID-19, enrolled during active disease. The sequencing sample was made of peripheral blood. This CDR3 is CASGSGLAGGLSYNEQFF. In nucleotides, the CDR3 is TGTGCTAGTGGTTCCGGACTAGCGGGAGGTCTGTCCTACAATGAGCAGTTCTTC.